Shown below are 22 T cell receptor beta chains from a single sample sequenced in a study of T cell responses to AZD1222 COVID-19 vaccine. Profiling relied on immunoSEQ multiplex PCR, and the TCRdb table lists in-frame clones only, not all of them. The data show some 86,000 clones, with about 90% seen just once and about 5.2% held by the top ten. Sequenced material: peripheral blood, taken on day 0 of AZD1222 vaccination. These receptors originate from an adult in good health.

This clone was seen a few times. The chain couples TRBV3-1 (or the pseudogene TRBV3-2) to TRBJ2-5; TRBD2 agrees at 9 bases. Germline V gene data show CDR1 as LGHDT and CDR2 as YNNKEL (reference sequence). This CDR3 has 16 amino acids. The ends lost 5 bases at V and 2 bases at J; junction bases unmatched: 9. DNA of the CDR3: TGTGCCAGCAGCTTGTGGACTAGCGCAGCTCAAGAGACCCAGTACTTC. Translated: CASSLWTSAAQETQYF.

This chain connects TRBV27 to TRBJ2-1; TRBD2 aligns across 7 bases. After removal of 5 bases from V and 9 bases from J, the junction contained 10 bases not matched to a gene. CDR3 length: 14 amino acids. Per germline, CDR1 MNHEY and CDR2 SMNVEV (reference sequence). The CDR3 nucleotides are TGTGCCAGCAGTCAGACTAGCCCCGCTAGTGAGCAGTTCTTC. Its protein is CASSQTSPASEQFF.

The V call is TRBV5-4, the J call TRBJ1-2; no reliable D call. Trimming pared 6 bases from V and 8 bases from J, leaving 23 bases between. The CDR3 is 15 residues long. CDR1 is SGHNT, CDR2 YYREEE, per germline (reference sequence). This CDR3 is CASNKGRENGGGYTF. CDR3 nucleotides: TGTGCCAGCAACAAAGGGAGGGAAAACGGAGGGGGCTACACCTTC.

J is TRBJ2-2 and V is TRBV11-3; 10 nucleotides align to TRBD2. CDR3 length: 15 amino acids. Trimming removed 5 bases from V and 5 bases from J; junction bases left unmatched: 5. The germline CDR1 and CDR2 sequences are SGHNT and YENEEA. The CDR3: CASSRTSGITGELFF. DNA for the CDR3: TGTGCCAGCAGCCGTACTAGCGGGATAACCGGGGAGCTGTTTTTT.

V and J are TRBV5-1 and TRBJ2-7; 9 nucleotides line up with TRBD1. The junction had 10 bases not matched to a gene; V was cut back by 1 base and J by 5 bases. CDR3 size: 16 residues. Germline CDR1 is SGHRS and CDR2 is YFSETQ. The CDR3 region is CASSLRAGTGNNEQYF. CDR3 DNA sequence: TGCGCCAGCAGCTTGCGGGCCGGGACAGGGAACAACGAGCAGTACTTC.

CDR3 coding DNA: TGCAGCGTTGGGCATGACGAGCAGTACTTC. This translates into CSVGHDEQYF. The rearrangement links TRBV29-1 to TRBJ2-7; D is undetermined. The CDR3 has 10 residues. V dropped 4 bases and J dropped 5 bases, with 6 bases sitting between them. CDR1 and CDR2 (germline): SQVTM, ANQGSEA.

The chain recombines TRBV9 with TRBJ2-7; TRBD1 matches at 10 bases. Unmatched junction bases numbered 4, after V lost 3 bases and J lost 4 bases. In germline, CDR1 is SGDLS, CDR2 YYNGEE. The CDR3 loop spans 14 amino acids. CDR3 sequence reads: CASSAGQGTYEQYF. DNA of the CDR3: TGTGCCAGCAGCGCGGGACAGGGGACGTACGAGCAGTACTTC.

This chain links TRBV11-2 with TRBJ1-2; 7 nucleotides match TRBD1. The CDR3 totals 14 residues. The V gene's germline CDR1 is SGHAT and CDR2 FQNNGV. V shed 4 bases and J 5 bases; nucleotides not matched to a gene: 7. In nucleotides, the CDR3 is TGTGCCAGCAGCTATCGACAGGGTTGGTATGGCTACACCTTC. Amino acids: CASSYRQGWYGYTF.

The chain links TRBV7-3 to TRBJ2-1; D gene ambiguous. The CDR3 covers 15 residues. Trimming left V 5 bases short and J 4 bases short, with 15 bases between. Germline V lookup: CDR1 SGHTA, CDR2 FQGTGA. The CDR3 here is CASSDISRSYNEQFF. The CDR3 coding sequence is TGTGCCAGCAGCGACATTTCTCGCTCATACAATGAGCAGTTCTTC.

The chain joins TRBV9 to TRBJ2-3, with a tentative D call TRBD1 (6 bases). CDR3 length: 16 amino acids. Trimming shortened V by 0 bases and J by 6 bases, and 17 bases separated the two germline ends. Per germline, CDR1 SGDLS and CDR2 YYNGEE. The CDR3 sequence is CASSVATGSPPDTQYF. In DNA form, the CDR3 reads TGTGCCAGCAGCGTAGCTACAGGGAGTCCACCGGATACGCAGTATTTT. The complete variable domain, with remaining parts taken from reference TRBV9 and TRBJ2-3, reads DSGVTQTPKHLITATGQRVTLRCSPRSGDLSVYWYQQSLDQGLQFLIQYYNGEERAKGNILERFSAQQFPDLHSELNLSSLELGDSALYFCASSVATGSPPDTQYFGPGTRLTVL.

The V call is TRBV6-6, the J call TRBJ2-2; TRBD2 might be the D (6 bases). V lost 0 bases and J 4 bases, leaving 12 bases between the germline ends. The CDR3 loop spans 16 amino acids. Per germline, CDR1 MNHNY and CDR2 SVGAGI (reference sequence). This CDR3 reads CASSYSRLATTGELFF. The CDR3, as DNA: TGTGCCAGCAGTTACTCCCGTCTAGCGACCACCGGGGAGCTGTTTTTT.

The gene calls are TRBV28 and TRBJ2-5; 10 bases fit TRBD2. After removal of 3 bases from V and 5 bases from J, the junction contained 6 bases not matched to a gene. Per the germline V gene, CDR1 is MDHEN and CDR2 is SYDVKM. The CDR3 contains 15 residues. CDR3 bases: TGTGCCAGCAGTTTGGAGCGGGAGGGCCGGGAGACCCAGTACTTC. It translates to CASSLEREGRETQYF.

The chain combines TRBV2 with TRBJ2-7; D might be TRBD2 (5 bases). V was trimmed by 6 bases and J by 0 bases, leaving 9 bases between them. The CDR3 contains 13 residues. CDR1 is SNHLY and CDR2 is FYNNEI in the germline V gene. The CDR3 region is CASSGVGSYEQYF. CDR3 nucleotides: TGTGCCAGCAGCGGGGTCGGCTCCTACGAGCAGTACTTC.

The gene calls are TRBV7-3 and TRBJ1-3; 7 bases are shared with TRBD1. Germline V lookup: CDR1 SGHTA, CDR2 FQGTGA. J lost 4 bases, V lost 5 bases, and 2 bases had no gene match. The CDR3 consists of 13 residues. CDR3 in amino acids: CASSTGVGNTIYF. In DNA form, the CDR3 reads TGTGCCAGCAGCACAGGGGTCGGAAACACCATATATTTT.

The chain carries TRBV9 and TRBJ2-3; perhaps D is TRBD1 or TRBD2 (5 bases each). Germline CDR1 and CDR2: SGDLS and YYNGEE. The germline V and J ends were trimmed by 3 bases and 7 bases, with 21 bases remaining between them. The CDR3 runs 16 residues. In DNA form, the CDR3 reads TGTGCCAGCAGCGAAACCGGGACCGGCGACCTGTATACGCAGTATTTT. It is translated as CASSETGTGDLYTQYF.

Only one count was recorded for this clone. The chain combines TRBV6-6 with TRBJ2-3, with 7 bases identical to TRBD2. The CDR3 spans 15 residues. The germline gives CDR1 MNHNY, CDR2 SVGAGI (reference sequence). With 8 bases clipped from V and 0 bases from J, the junction kept 8 bases outside the gene matches. CDR3 in DNA: TGTGCCAGCCTCAGGGAGGGCTCTAGCACAGATACGCAGTATTTT. Protein: CASLREGSSTDTQYF.

V usage is TRBV5-4 and J usage is TRBJ2-7; 11 positions agree with TRBD1. The CDR3 length is 15 residues. Germline V CDR1 and CDR2: SGHNT, YYREEE (reference sequence). V dropped 4 bases and J dropped 3; count of bases not matched to a gene: 6. The CDR3 is CASSATGTGGYEQYF. In nucleotides, the CDR3 is TGTGCCAGCAGCGCGACCGGGACAGGGGGCTACGAGCAGTACTTC.

The table lists this clone with a count of one. This sequence joins TRBV9 and TRBJ2-3, with D tentatively TRBD2 (5 bases). Trimming shortened V by 1 base and J by 2 bases, and 11 bases separated the two germline ends. CDR3 size: 15 residues. The V gene's germline CDR1 is SGDLS and CDR2 YYNGEE. CDR3 nucleotides: TGTGCCAGCAGCGTAAATCGAGCGGACACAGATACGCAGTATTTT. This gives the protein CASSVNRADTDTQYF.

The chain carries TRBV7-9 and TRBJ2-7, with TRBD2 as a possible D gene (6 bases). The CDR3 consists of 14 residues. The V end lost 3 bases, the J end lost 2 bases, and 11 bases lay between the germline ends. Looked up from germline, CDR1 is SEHNR and CDR2 is FQNEAQ (reference sequence). The CDR3 sequence is CASSFDAGTYEQYF. For the CDR3, the DNA is TGTGCCAGCAGCTTTGACGCGGGAACCTACGAGCAGTACTTC.

V gene TRBV7-9 combines with J gene TRBJ1-2; D remains ambiguous. CDR3 size: 12 residues. Trimming cost V 1 base and J 4 bases, with 4 bases left between them. Germline V gives CDR1 SEHNR, CDR2 FQNEAQ (reference sequence). The CDR3 bases are TGTGCCAGCAGCTTAGTAGGCTATGGCTACACCTTC. Protein: CASSLVGYGYTF.

The chain couples TRBV11-1 to TRBJ2-5, with D maybe TRBD1 (5 bases). CDR1 is SGHAT and CDR2 is FQDESV in the germline V gene (reference sequence). The CDR3 runs to 14 residues. Deletions cut 6 bases from V and 2 bases from J, with 13 bases between. The CDR3 loop is CASRPQGAQETQYF. In DNA, the CDR3 is TGTGCCAGCAGACCGCAGGGTGCGCAAGAGACCCAGTACTTC. Full variable domain (rest looked up from reference TRBV11-1 and TRBJ2-5): EAEVAQSPRYKITEKSQAVAFWCDPISGHATLYWYRQILGQGPELLVQFQDESVVDDSQLPKDRFSAERLKGVDSTLKIQPAELGDSAMYLCASRPQGAQETQYFGPGTRLLVL.

The chain links TRBV5-4 to TRBJ2-3, with 10 bases lining up with TRBD2. Germline V lookup: CDR1 SGHNT, CDR2 YYREEE (reference sequence). CDR3 length equals 16 residues. The junction had 6 bases not matched to a gene; V was cut back by 1 base and J by 4 bases. This chain's CDR3 is CASSLWLSGRADTQYF. CDR3 nucleotide sequence: TGTGCCAGCAGCTTGTGGCTCAGCGGGAGGGCAGATACGCAGTATTTT.